This T cell receptor (beta chain) came from a study of blood T cell repertoires in COVID-19. Original processing methods: It was from reference gene primer amplification that nucleated cell counts were estimated. Method: immunoSEQ multiplex PCR; TCRdb's copy keeps in-frame clones and lacks some. That table supplies the V and J calls and clone size; D and trimming were determined from the DNA. The sample has some 510,000 clones; 85% to 90% are singletons. What was sequenced was PBMCs or T cells enriched from blood (not recorded which). The clonotype comes from a woman aged 40 to 50 who had recovered from COVID-19.

CDR3 sequence reads: CASSFWTGRDNSPLHF. CDR3 coding DNA: TGTGCCAGCAGCTTCTGGACAGGGAGAGATAATTCACCCCTCCACTTT. The genes are TRBV14 and TRBJ1-6; TRBD1 matches at 8 bases. The germline gives CDR1 SGHDN, CDR2 FVKESK. Trimming cost V 5 bases and J 5 bases; bases outside gene matches: 8. CDR3 length: 16 amino acids.